This T cell receptor beta chain stems from a study of blood T cell repertoires in COVID-19. The table came from immunoSEQ multiplex PCR; TCRdb's copy has only in-frame clones and leaves some out. The data show about 70,000 clones, approximately 90% seen once. V gave up 4 bases and J gave up 3 bases, with 12 bases separating them. The length of the CDR3 is 15 residues. Per germline, CDR1 MGHRA and CDR2 YSYEKL. The rearrangement uses TRBV4-1 and TRBJ1-4; D not resolved. Sequencing input: peripheral blood. This sequence was found in a woman older than 75 with acute or convalescent COVID-19. The chain's CDR3 is CASSPPGRSNEKLFF. Written as DNA, the CDR3 is TGCGCCAGCAGCCCCCCTGGCAGGTCTAATGAAAAACTGTTTTTT.